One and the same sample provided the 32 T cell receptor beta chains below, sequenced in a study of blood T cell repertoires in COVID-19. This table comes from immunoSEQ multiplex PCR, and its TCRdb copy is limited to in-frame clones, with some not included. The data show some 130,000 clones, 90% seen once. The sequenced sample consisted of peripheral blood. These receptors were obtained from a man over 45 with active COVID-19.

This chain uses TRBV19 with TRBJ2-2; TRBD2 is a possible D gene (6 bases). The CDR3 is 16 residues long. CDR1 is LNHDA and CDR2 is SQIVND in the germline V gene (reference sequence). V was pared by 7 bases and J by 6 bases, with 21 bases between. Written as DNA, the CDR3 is TGTGCCAGTATCCCTAGTCCGGGACTCCGGCCCGGGGAGCTGTTTTTT. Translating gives CASIPSPGLRPGELFF. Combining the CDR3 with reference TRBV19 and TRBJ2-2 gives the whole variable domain DGGITQSPKYLFRKEGQNVTLSCEQNLNHDAMYWYRQDPGQGLRLIYYSQIVNDFQKGDIAEGYSVSREKKESFPLTVTSAQKNPTAFYLCASIPSPGLRPGELFFGEGSRLTVL.

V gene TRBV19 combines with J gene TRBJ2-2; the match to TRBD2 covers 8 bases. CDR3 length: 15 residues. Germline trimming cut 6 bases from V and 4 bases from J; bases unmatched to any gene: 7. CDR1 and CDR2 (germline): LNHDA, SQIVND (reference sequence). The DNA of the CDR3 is TGTGCCAGTAGGACTAGCGTAGGATCCACCGGGGAGCTGTTTTTT. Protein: CASRTSVGSTGELFF.

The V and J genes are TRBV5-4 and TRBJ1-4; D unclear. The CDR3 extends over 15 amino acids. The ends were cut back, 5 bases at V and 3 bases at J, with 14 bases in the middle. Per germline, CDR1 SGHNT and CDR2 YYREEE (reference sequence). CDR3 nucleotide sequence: TGTGCCAGCAGGTCGGGGTTAACAGCTAATGAAAAACTGTTTTTT. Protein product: CASRSGLTANEKLFF. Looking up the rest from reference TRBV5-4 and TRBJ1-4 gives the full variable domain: ETGVTQSPTHLIKTRGQQVTLRCSSQSGHNTVSWYQQALGQGPQFIFQYYREEENGRGNFPPRFSGLQFPNYSSELNVNALELDDSALYLCASRSGLTANEKLFFGSGTQLSVL.

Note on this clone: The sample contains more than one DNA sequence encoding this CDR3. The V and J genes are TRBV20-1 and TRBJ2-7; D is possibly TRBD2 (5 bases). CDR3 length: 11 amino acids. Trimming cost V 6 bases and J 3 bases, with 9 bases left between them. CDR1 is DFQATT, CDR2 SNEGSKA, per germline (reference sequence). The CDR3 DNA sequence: TGCAGTGCCCAACGGGGCTACGAGCAGTACGTC. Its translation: CSAQRGYEQYV.

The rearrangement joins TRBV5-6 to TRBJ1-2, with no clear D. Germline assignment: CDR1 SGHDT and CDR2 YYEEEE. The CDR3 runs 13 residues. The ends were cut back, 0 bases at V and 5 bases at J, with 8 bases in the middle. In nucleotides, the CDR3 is TGTGCCAGCAGCTTGGACAGCTCTTATGGCTACACCTTC. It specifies CASSLDSSYGYTF.

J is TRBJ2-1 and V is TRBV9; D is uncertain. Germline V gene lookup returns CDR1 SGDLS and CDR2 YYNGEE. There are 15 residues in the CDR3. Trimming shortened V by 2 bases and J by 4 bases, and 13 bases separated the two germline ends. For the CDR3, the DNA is TGTGCCAGCAGCGTCTCTCTAGTAGGATACAATGAGCAGTTCTTC. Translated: CASSVSLVGYNEQFF.

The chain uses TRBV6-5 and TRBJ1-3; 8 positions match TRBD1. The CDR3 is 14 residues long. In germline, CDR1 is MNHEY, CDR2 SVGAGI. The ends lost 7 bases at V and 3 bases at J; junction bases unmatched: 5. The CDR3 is CASTGQGSGNTIYF. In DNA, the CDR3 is TGTGCCAGCACCGGACAGGGAAGTGGAAACACCATATATTTT.

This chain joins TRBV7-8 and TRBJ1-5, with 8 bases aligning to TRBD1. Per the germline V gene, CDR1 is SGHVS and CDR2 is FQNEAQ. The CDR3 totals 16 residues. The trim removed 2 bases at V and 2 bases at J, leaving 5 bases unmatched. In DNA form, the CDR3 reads TGTGCCAGCAGCTTACAGGGGGCGAGGGGCAATCAGCCCCAGCATTTT. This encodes CASSLQGARGNQPQHF.

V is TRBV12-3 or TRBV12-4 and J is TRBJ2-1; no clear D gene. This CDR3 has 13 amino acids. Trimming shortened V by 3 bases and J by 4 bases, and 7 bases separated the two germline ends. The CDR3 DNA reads TGTGCCAGCAGTTTCGGCAGGTACAATGAGCAGTTCTTC. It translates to CASSFGRYNEQFF.

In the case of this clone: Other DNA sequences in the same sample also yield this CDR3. CDR3 nucleotides: TGTGCCAGCTCACCGAGTCCGGGAGATACGCAGTATTTT. Translated, it gives CASSPSPGDTQYF. The chain joins TRBV18 to TRBJ2-3; no clear D gene. Germline values: CDR1 KGHSH, CDR2 LQKENI. Trimming cost V 3 bases and J 5 bases, with 9 bases left between them. The CDR3 contains 13 residues.

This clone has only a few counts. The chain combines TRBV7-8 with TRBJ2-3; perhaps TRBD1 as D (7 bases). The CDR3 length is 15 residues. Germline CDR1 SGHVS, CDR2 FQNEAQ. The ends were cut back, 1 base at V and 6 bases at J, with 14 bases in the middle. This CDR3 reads CASSLVQGRLDTQYF. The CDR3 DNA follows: TGTGCCAGCAGCTTAGTACAGGGGAGGTTGGATACGCAGTATTTT.

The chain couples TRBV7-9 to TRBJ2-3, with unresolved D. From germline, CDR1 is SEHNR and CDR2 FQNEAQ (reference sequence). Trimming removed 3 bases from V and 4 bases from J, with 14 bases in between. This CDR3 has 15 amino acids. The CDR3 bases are TGTGCCAGCAGCTTGGTGACGGGTTGGGCAGATACGCAGTATTTT. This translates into CASSLVTGWADTQYF.

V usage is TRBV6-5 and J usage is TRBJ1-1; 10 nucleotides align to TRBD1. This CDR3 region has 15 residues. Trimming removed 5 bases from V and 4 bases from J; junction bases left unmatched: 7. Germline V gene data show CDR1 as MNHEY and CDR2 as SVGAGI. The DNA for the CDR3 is TGTGCCAGCAGTACTCGACAGGGGGCGAGCACTGAAGCTTTCTTT. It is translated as CASSTRQGASTEAFF.

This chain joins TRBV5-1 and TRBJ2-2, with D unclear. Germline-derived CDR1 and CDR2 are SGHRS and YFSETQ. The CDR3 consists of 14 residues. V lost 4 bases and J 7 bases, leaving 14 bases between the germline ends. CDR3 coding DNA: TGCGCCAGCAGCCCCTCGAACCCCGGCGGGGAGCTGTTTTTT. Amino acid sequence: CASSPSNPGGELFF.

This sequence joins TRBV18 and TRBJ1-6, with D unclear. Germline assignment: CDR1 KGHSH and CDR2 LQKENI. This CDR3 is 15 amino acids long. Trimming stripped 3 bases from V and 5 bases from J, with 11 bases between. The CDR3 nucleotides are TGTGCCAGCTCACCCGGAGAGGGTCATAATTCACCCCTCCACTTT. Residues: CASSPGEGHNSPLHF.

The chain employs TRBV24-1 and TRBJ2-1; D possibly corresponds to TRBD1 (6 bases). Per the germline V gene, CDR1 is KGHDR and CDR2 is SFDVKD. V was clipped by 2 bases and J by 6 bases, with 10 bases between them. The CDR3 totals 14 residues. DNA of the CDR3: TGTGCCACCAGTGATTCCCGGGACACCAATGAGCAGTTCTTC. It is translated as CATSDSRDTNEQFF.

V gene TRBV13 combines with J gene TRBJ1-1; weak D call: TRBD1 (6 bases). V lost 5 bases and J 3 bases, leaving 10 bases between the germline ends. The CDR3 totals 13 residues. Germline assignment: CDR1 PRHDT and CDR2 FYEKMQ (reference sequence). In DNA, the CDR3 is TGTGCCAGCAGCCGGACAGAAGACACTGAAGCTTTCTTT. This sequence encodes CASSRTEDTEAFF.

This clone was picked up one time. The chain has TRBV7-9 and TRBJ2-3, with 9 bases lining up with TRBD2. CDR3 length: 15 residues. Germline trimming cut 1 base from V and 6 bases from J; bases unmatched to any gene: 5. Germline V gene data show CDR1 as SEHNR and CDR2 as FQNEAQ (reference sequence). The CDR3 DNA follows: TGTGCCAGCAGCTTAGAAGCGGGGGGTAGGGATACGCAGTATTTT. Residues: CASSLEAGGRDTQYF.

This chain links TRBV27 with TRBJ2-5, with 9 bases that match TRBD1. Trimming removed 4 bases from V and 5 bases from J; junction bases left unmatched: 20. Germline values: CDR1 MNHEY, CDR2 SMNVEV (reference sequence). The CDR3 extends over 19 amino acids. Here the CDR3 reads CASSSSGLGMGQGGETQYF. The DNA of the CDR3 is TGTGCCAGCAGTTCATCGGGTTTGGGCATGGGACAGGGTGGGGAGACCCAGTACTTC.

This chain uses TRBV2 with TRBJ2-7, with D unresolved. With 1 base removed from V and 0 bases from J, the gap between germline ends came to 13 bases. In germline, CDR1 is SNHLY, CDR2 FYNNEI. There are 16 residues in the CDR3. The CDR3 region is CASSEEVQRSSYEQYV. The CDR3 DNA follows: TGTGCCAGCAGTGAAGAAGTACAGAGAAGCTCCTACGAGCAGTACGTC.

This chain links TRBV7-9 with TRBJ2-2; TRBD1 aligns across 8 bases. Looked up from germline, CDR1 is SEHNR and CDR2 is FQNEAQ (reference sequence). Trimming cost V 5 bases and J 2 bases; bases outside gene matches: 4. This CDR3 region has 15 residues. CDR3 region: CASSLGQGNTGELFF. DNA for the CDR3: TGTGCCAGCAGCCTAGGACAGGGCAACACCGGGGAGCTGTTTTTT.

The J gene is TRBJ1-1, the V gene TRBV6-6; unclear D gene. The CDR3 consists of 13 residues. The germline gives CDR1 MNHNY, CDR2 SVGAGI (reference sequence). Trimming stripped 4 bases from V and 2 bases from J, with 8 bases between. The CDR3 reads CASSSYSNTEAFF. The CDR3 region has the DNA TGTGCCAGCAGTTCCTACAGCAACACTGAAGCTTTCTTT.

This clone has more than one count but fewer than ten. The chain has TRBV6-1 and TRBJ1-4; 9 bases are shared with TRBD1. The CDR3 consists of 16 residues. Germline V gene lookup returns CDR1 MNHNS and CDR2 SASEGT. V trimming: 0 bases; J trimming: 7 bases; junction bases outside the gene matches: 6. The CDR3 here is CASSEAEGQGGEKLFF. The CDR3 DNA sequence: TGTGCCAGCAGTGAAGCGGAGGGACAGGGAGGTGAAAAACTGTTTTTT.

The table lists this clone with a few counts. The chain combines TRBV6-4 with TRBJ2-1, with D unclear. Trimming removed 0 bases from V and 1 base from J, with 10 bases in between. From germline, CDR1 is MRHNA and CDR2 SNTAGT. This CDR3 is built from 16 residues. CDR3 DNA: TGTGCCAGCAGTGACTCGGGCGCGCAGTCCTACAATGAGCAGTTCTTC. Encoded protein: CASSDSGAQSYNEQFF.

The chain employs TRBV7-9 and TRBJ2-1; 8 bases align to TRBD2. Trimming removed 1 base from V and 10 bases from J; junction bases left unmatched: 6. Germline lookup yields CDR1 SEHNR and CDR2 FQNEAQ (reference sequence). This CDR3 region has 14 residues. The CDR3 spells CASSLVGTRGEQFF. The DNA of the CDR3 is TGTGCCAGCAGCTTAGTAGGGACTAGGGGGGAGCAGTTCTTC.

The CDR3 protein is CASSVAWGTSNPGELFF. The DNA for the CDR3 is TGTGCCAGCAGCGTAGCGTGGGGGACTAGCAATCCCGGGGAGCTGTTTTTT. This chain joins TRBV9 and TRBJ2-2; 9 nucleotides align to TRBD2. The germline V gene has CDR1 SGDLS and CDR2 YYNGEE. The CDR3 runs to 17 residues. J gave up 6 bases and V 0 bases, and 9 bases lay outside the gene matches.

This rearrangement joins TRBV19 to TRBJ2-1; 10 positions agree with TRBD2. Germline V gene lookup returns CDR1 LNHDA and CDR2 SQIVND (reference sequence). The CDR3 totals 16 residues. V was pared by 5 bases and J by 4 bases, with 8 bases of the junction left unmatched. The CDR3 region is CASSLGAGGRYNEQFF. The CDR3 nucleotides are TGTGCCAGTAGTCTTGGAGCGGGGGGGCGGTACAATGAGCAGTTCTTC.

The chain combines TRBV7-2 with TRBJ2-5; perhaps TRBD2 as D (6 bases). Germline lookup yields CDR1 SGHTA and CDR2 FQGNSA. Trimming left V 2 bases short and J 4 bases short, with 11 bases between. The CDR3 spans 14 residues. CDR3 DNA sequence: TGTGCCAGCAGCTTAAATCTCGGGGGAGAGACCCAGTACTTC. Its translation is CASSLNLGGETQYF.

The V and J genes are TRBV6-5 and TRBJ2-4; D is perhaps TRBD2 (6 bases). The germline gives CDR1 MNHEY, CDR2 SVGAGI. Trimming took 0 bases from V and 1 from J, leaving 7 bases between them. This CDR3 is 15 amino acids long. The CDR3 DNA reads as TGTGCCAGCAGTTACTCCCGGGGGGCCAAAAACATTCAGTACTTC. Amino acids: CASSYSRGAKNIQYF.

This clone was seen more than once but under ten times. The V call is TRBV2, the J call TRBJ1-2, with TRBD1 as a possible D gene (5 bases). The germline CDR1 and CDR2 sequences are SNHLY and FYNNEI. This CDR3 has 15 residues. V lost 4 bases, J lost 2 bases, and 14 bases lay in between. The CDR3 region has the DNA TGTGCCAGCAGTGCCGACAGTAGGGCCAACTATGGCTACACCTTC. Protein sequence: CASSADSRANYGYTF.

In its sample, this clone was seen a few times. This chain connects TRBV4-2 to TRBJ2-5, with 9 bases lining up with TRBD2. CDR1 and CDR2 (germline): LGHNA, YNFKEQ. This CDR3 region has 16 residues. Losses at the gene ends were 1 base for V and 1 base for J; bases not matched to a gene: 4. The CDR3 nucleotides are TGTGCCAGCAGCCAAGGGCTAGCGGGGATCCAAGAGACCCAGTACTTC. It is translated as CASSQGLAGIQETQYF.

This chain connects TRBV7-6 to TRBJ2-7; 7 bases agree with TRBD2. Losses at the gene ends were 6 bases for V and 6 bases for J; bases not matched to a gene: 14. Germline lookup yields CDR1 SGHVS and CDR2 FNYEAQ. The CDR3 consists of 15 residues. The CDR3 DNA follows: TGTGCCAGCAGAAACTCAAAGCGGGAACGGCTCGAGCAGTACGTC. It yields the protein CASRNSKRERLEQYV.